This is a list of T cell receptor beta chains from one sample in a study of blood T cell repertoires in COVID-19. The repertoire was sequenced with immunoSEQ multiplex PCR; TCRdb's copy has only in-frame clones and lacks some. This sample has 200,000 to 300,000 clones, with roughly four fifths found just once. The specimen sequenced was peripheral blood. Receptor source: a man aged 25 to 45 who had recovered from COVID-19. CDR3s include the opening cysteine and the closing phenylalanine or tryptophan. A D gene is named only where the DNA matches it firmly. Not all rows give a size; the values are once, few, many and, for expanded clones, a class.

J gene	D gene	clone size	V gene	CDR3 DNA	CDR3 protein
TRBJ2-7	TRBD2	.	TRBV12-5	TGTGCTAGTGGTTTGGTTCTGGGGAGGGACCCCGGTCCTGCCTACGAGCAGTACTTC	CASGLVLGRDPGPAYEQYF
TRBJ1-3	.	.	TRBV6-5	TGTGCCAGCAGAATACAGGGAGTTTCAAACACCATATATTTT	CASRIQGVSNTIYF
TRBJ2-1	TRBD1	.	TRBV15	TGTGCCACCAGCAGACTCGACAGGGTTTTCGGTGAGCAGTTCTTC	CATSRLDRVFGEQFF
TRBJ1-5	.	.	TRBV20-1	TGCAGTGTAGGGGGTGTGTGGCCCCAGCATTTT	CSVGGVWPQHF
TRBJ1-1	.	.	TRBV6-5	TGTGCCAGCAGTACCTATGCCAGGGTGAACACTGAAGCTTTCTTT	CASSTYARVNTEAFF
TRBJ2-3	TRBD2	.	TRBV10-3	TGTGCCATCAGTGAAAAGTCTAGCGGGGGTGCAGATACGCAGTATTTT	CAISEKSSGGADTQYF
TRBJ1-1	.	.	TRBV28	TGTGCCAGCAGTCCCCCGGGGATTATGAACACTGAAGCTTTCTTT	CASSPPGIMNTEAFF
TRBJ1-3	TRBD1	.	TRBV6-5	TGTGCCAGCAGCCGGGACAGAGGAAACACCATATATTTT	CASSRDRGNTIYF
TRBJ1-4	.	.	TRBV4-1	TGCGCCAGCAGCCAAGACAGCGGGGGCGCTTTGCAAAAACTGTTTTTT	CASSQDSGGALQKLFF
TRBJ2-1	.	.	TRBV7-9	TGTGCCAGCAGCTTAGTCGGCAGGCCCAATGAGCAGTTCTTC	CASSLVGRPNEQFF
TRBJ2-5	TRBD2	.	TRBV5-1	TGCGCCAGCAGCTCTAGCGGGGGATTTACAGAGACCCAGTACTTC	CASSSSGGFTETQYF
TRBJ2-7	.	.	TRBV5-1	TGCGCCAGCAGCCAATCAAGCGGGACACCCTCCTACGAGCAGTACTTC	CASSQSSGTPSYEQYF
TRBJ2-3	TRBD2	few	TRBV27	TGTGCCAGCATGGGGACTAGCGGGGGGATCACAGATACGCAGTATTTT	CASMGTSGGITDTQYF
TRBJ1-6	TRBD1	.	TRBV28	TGTGCCAGCAGCATAGGGACAGGGGGCGTTCGATCACCCCTCCACTTT	CASSIGTGGVRSPLHF
TRBJ2-5	TRBD2	.	TRBV28	TGTGCCAGCAGTGGCCGGACTAGCCCCCATAGGGAGACCCAGTACTTC	CASSGRTSPHRETQYF
TRBJ2-7	.	.	TRBV20-1	TGCAGGCTGAACGTTGAGGACCAGGGGTTC	CRLNVEDQGF
TRBJ2-1	TRBD1	.	TRBV19	TGTGCCAGTAGTTCTCGTGGGACAGTTAATGAGCAGTTCTTC	CASSSRGTVNEQFF
TRBJ2-1	.	.	TRBV5-1	TGCGCCAGCAGCAGGATCGGACAGAGCTCCTACAATGAGCAGTTCTTC	CASSRIGQSSYNEQFF
TRBJ2-2	.	.	TRBV5-1	TGCGCCAGCAGCTTGGTTGGGGGGGCGGCCGGGGAGCTGTTTTTT	CASSLVGGAAGELFF
TRBJ1-1	TRBD1	.	TRBV6-5	TGTGCCAGCAGAGGGACAGGCGGAGAAGCTTTCTTT	CASRGTGGEAFF
TRBJ1-1	.	.	TRBV5-1	TGCGCCAGCAGCTTGGGGGCCAAAAACACTGAAGCTTTCTTT	CASSLGAKNTEAFF
TRBJ2-5	.	.	TRBV7-3	TGTGCCAGCAGCACGTCGAGGCAAGAGACCCAGTACTTC	CASSTSRQETQYF
TRBJ1-1	.	.	TRBV13	TGTGCCAGCAGCTTCTCCACTGAAGCTTTCTTT	CASSFSTEAFF
TRBJ2-3	TRBD1	.	TRBV11-2	TGTGCCAGCAGCTTACAGACAGGGCTCAGCACAGATACGCAGTATTTT	CASSLQTGLSTDTQYF
TRBJ1-4	TRBD1	once	TRBV6-6	TGTGCCAGCAGTTATAGACAGGGTCGGGAAAAACTGTTTTTT	CASSYRQGREKLFF
TRBJ2-1	TRBD2	.	TRBV7-9	TGTGCCAGCAGCGCAGGACTAAGCGGGGGATTGAATGAGCAGTTCTTC	CASSAGLSGGLNEQFF
TRBJ2-3	.	.	TRBV11-2	TGTGCCAGCAGCTTACGGGGAACAGATACGCAGTATTTT	CASSLRGTDTQYF
TRBJ1-5	.	.	TRBV23-1	TGCGCCAGCAGTCAATTCGGCGGATCTGGGCCCCAGCATTTT	CASSQFGGSGPQHF
TRBJ1-3	.	few	TRBV5-1	TGCGCCAGCAGCTTATCTGTCGGAAACACCATATATTTT	CASSLSVGNTIYF
TRBJ2-3	TRBD2	.	TRBV14	TGTGCCAGCAGCTTACGACTAGCGGGAACCACAGATACGCAGTATTTT	CASSLRLAGTTDTQYF
TRBJ1-2	TRBD1	.	TRBV4-1	TGCGCCAGCAGCCAATTCACCGGGACAGCTTATGGCTACACCTTC	CASSQFTGTAYGYTF
TRBJ2-1	TRBD2	.	TRBV11-2	TGTGCCAGCAGCTTAGATCGAACTAGCGGGGGCCAAGGAAGGCAGTTCTTC	CASSLDRTSGGQGRQFF
TRBJ2-3	TRBD2	.	TRBV11-3	TGTGCCAGCAGCCGTGACGGGGGGGGTGATACGCAGTATTTT	CASSRDGGGDTQYF
TRBJ1-1	.	.	TRBV18	TGTGCCAGCTCACCACCGCCCGGAGAGAACACTGAAGCTTTCTTT	CASSPPPGENTEAFF
TRBJ2-3	TRBD2	.	TRBV6-2/TRBV6-3	TGTGCCAGCAGTTACCCCTTCCCCGGTCCTAGCGGGGGGGCCGATACGCAGTATTTT	CASSYPFPGPSGGADTQYF
TRBJ2-6	TRBD1	.	TRBV3-1/TRBV3-2	TGTGCCAGCAGCCACGACAGGGCTGGGGCCAACGTCCTGACTTTC	CASSHDRAGANVLTF
TRBJ2-3	TRBD2	.	TRBV27	TGTGCCAGCAGCCAGCAGCGGGGAGGGAGCGATACGCAGTATTTT	CASSQQRGGSDTQYF
TRBJ2-7	.	.	TRBV12-3/TRBV12-4	TGTGCCAGCAGTTTGGGGGAGGTACACGAGCAGTACTTC	CASSLGEVHEQYF
TRBJ1-2	.	.	TRBV28	TGTGCCAGCAGGCATCCGTCGCTTACTGAGGGCTACACCTTC	CASRHPSLTEGYTF
TRBJ1-1	.	few	TRBV2	TGTGCCAGCAGTGTTGGCCAGTTCACTGAAGCTTTCTTT	CASSVGQFTEAFF
TRBJ2-6	.	few	TRBV3-1/TRBV3-2	TGTGCCAGCAGCCCGGTAGGGGGCTCTGGGGCCAACGTCCTGACTTTC	CASSPVGGSGANVLTF
TRBJ1-6	TRBD1	few	TRBV5-6	TGTGCCAGCAGCCCCGGGGACAGGGAGGGTTCACCCCTCCACTTT	CASSPGDREGSPLHF
TRBJ2-5	TRBD2	once	TRBV28	TGTGCCAGCAGTTTATTATCAGCGGGGAAACGCCAAGAGACCCAGTACTTC	CASSLLSAGKRQETQYF
TRBJ2-2	.	.	TRBV7-9	TGTGCCAGCAGCTCCCTTACAGGAGCGAACACCGGGGAGCTGTTTTTT	CASSSLTGANTGELFF
TRBJ1-2	.	.	TRBV2	TGTGCCAGCACCACAGGGTTGGGTGGCTACACCTTC	CASTTGLGGYTF
TRBJ2-1	TRBD1	.	TRBV7-8	TGTGCCAGCAGCTACGGGACAGGGAGGGGTGAGCAGTTCTTC	CASSYGTGRGEQFF
TRBJ1-1	.	.	TRBV6-6	TGTGCCAGCAGGATAACCCAGGACACTGAAGCTTTCTTT	CASRITQDTEAFF
TRBJ2-1	TRBD2	.	TRBV6-5	TGTGCCAGCAAAACTAGCGGGGGGGCCTTCAATGAGCAGTTCTTC	CASKTSGGAFNEQFF
TRBJ2-1	TRBD1	.	TRBV24-1	TGTGCCACGGGAACAGGGGGCTCCTACAATGAGCAGTTCTTC	CATGTGGSYNEQFF
TRBJ1-5	TRBD1	.	TRBV19	TGTGCCAGTAGCACCGGGACAGGGACCCGGCAGCCCCAGCATTTT	CASSTGTGTRQPQHF
TRBJ2-2	TRBD1	.	TRBV7-3	TGTGCCAGCAGCTTAATAAGACAGGGGGCTGACGGGGAGCTGTTTTTT	CASSLIRQGADGELFF
TRBJ2-5	.	.	TRBV7-8	TGTGCCAGCAGCCCCAACGACGGTCAGACACAAGAGACCCAGTACTTC	CASSPNDGQTQETQYF
TRBJ1-3	TRBD1	.	TRBV4-1	TGCGCCAGCAGCAGAGGGACAGGGGCTGGAAACACCATATATTTT	CASSRGTGAGNTIYF
TRBJ1-3	.	.	TRBV5-5	TGTGCCAGCAGCTTGGGAGGGCTTGGAAACACCATATATTTT	CASSLGGLGNTIYF
TRBJ2-2	.	.	TRBV20-1	TGCAGTGCCGAGAGCACCGGGGAGCTGTTTTTT	CSAESTGELFF